This TCR beta chain is from a study of T cells in tuberculosis (dated by TCRdb to the late 2010s). Some background on the complete study: To characterize T cells specific for the mycobacterial lipid antigen glucose monomycolate (GMM), the study used CD1B tetramers together with high-throughput TCR immunosequencing. Broad study findings and their caveats: The stringent sort gate may have missed T cells binding the CD1B-GMM tetramer with low affinity.

Sequences SEHNR (CDR1) and FQNEAQ (CDR2) are obtained from the germline V gene (reference sequence). The CDR3 goes from the cysteine to the phenylalanine over 16 residues. The retained sequence is limited to the CDR3, 48 bases, with the frame set at the first base. Trimming takes 6 bases off V and 9 bases off J; junction bases not matched to a gene: 10. A word on this clone: No clone much larger than this one lies a single base away; base qualities are absent.

TCR-alpha and TCR-beta chains were sequenced unpaired, so chain pairing information was not available. TCR libraries were generated with the immunoSEQ multiplex PCR assay, using TCR-beta and/or TCR-alpha/delta assays for each sample. The amplified TCR libraries were sequenced using the Illumina high-throughput platform. The authors processed their data as follows. Clustering and dimensionality reduction relied on pairwise TCRdist distances among GMM-specific receptors from T cells that were either sorted ex vivo or expanded in vitro. Sequence motifs, defined by gene usage and CDR3 content, were tested for enrichment in tetramer-positive compared with tetramer-negative populations. Imported from immuneACCESS, the table was reduced by TCRdb to in-frame sequences with V and J called. These copies leave out some clones; in studies compared against another copy, an unresolved V gene accounts for under half, and the cause of the remainder is not known. V, J and clone size were drawn from that table, and D and trimming were deduced from the DNA. This sample holds about 88,000 clones; about nine tenths were observed only once. Around 2% of the sample is in the top ten clones.

PBMC were thawed, rested overnight, stained with a GMM-loaded CD1B tetramer, a Live/Dead dye and anti-CD3, and then sorted on a FACS Aria II. CD1B tetramers were loaded with C32 glucose monomycolate purified from Rhodococcus equi. PBMC used for tetramer sorting had been depleted of CD14-expressing monocytes for a separate study before cryopreservation. From each donor, about 100,000 tetramer-negative cells were also sorted and analyzed side by side with the tetramer-positive cells. GMM-loaded CD1B tetramers were used to sort antigen-specific T cells from a handful of healthy South African adults. The TCR originated in an adult woman with latent tuberculosis. The chain couples TRBV7-9 to TRBJ1-6; TRBD1 agrees with 11 junctional bases. Sequencing used CD1b-GMM tetramer-negative cells sorted from PBMCs. This specimen's cell subset or site label, per the study, means: T cells not binding CD1B-GMM tetramer, sorted from same donor. The CDR3 sequence is CASRRTGGEPGSPLHF. Here is the DNA: TGTGCCAGCAGACGGACAGGGGGCGAACCAGGTTCACCCCTCCACTTT.